The 6 T cell receptor beta chains below all came from one sample that was sequenced in a study of T cell responses to AZD1222 COVID-19 vaccine. The data were produced by immunoSEQ multiplex PCR, yet TCRdb's version contains in-frame clones alone and is incomplete. The table records about 97,000 clones, roughly 84% of them present only once. The sequenced sample was peripheral blood, obtained on day 0 of AZD1222 vaccination. The origin of the receptors is an adult in good health.

This chain links TRBV28 with TRBJ2-5; 10 bases are shared with TRBD2. V was clipped by 4 bases and J by 4 bases; unmatched bases: 9. CDR1 MDHEN and CDR2 SYDVKM come from the germline V gene. The CDR3 is 16 residues long. CDR3 sequence reads: CASSSIGAGGIETQYF. The DNA for the CDR3 is TGTGCCAGCAGTTCCATTGGAGCGGGAGGGATAGAGACCCAGTACTTC.

This chain joins TRBV4-3 and TRBJ1-1, with unresolved D. This CDR3 region has 14 residues. Looked up from germline, CDR1 is LGHNA and CDR2 is YSLEER. With 4 bases removed from V and 3 bases from J, the gap between germline ends came to 12 bases. The DNA for the CDR3 is TGCGCCAGCAGCCTGTCCGGGTTGGACACTGAAGCTTTCTTT. This encodes CASSLSGLDTEAFF.

This chain connects TRBV19 to TRBJ2-3; 12 positions match TRBD2. Germline assignment: CDR1 LNHDA and CDR2 SQIVND (reference sequence). Unmatched junction bases numbered 10, after V lost 6 bases and J lost 0 bases. This CDR3 spans 18 amino acids. CDR3 nucleotides: TGTGCCAGTAGCCAACCGCGGACTAGCGGGACGAGCACAGATACGCAGTATTTT. Residues: CASSQPRTSGTSTDTQYF.

V is TRBV5-5 and J is TRBJ1-5, with D possibly matching TRBD1 (6 bases). The CDR3 loop spans 15 amino acids. V gave up 0 bases and J gave up 4 bases, with 11 bases separating them. Per the germline V gene, CDR1 is SGHKS and CDR2 is YYEKEE (reference sequence). The CDR3 region is CASSLVGGPNQPQHF. CDR3 DNA sequence: TGTGCCAGCAGCTTGGTCGGGGGGCCGAATCAGCCCCAGCATTTT.

The gene calls are TRBV27 and TRBJ1-1; D ambiguous. The CDR3 covers 13 residues. V was pared by 1 base and J by 3 bases, with 6 bases between. In germline, CDR1 is MNHEY, CDR2 SMNVEV (reference sequence). CDR3 region: CASSLYRYTEAFF. The CDR3 DNA reads TGTGCCAGCAGTTTATACAGATACACTGAAGCTTTCTTT.

This chain joins TRBV4-1 and TRBJ1-2; no reliable D call. The CDR3 is 15 residues long. Trimming took 0 bases from V and 5 from J, leaving 13 bases between them. Germline V gene data show CDR1 as MGHRA and CDR2 as YSYEKL. DNA of the CDR3: TGCGCCAGCAGCCAAGATCCGGGGAATACGTATGGCTACACCTTC. This codes for CASSQDPGNTYGYTF.